Listed below are T cell receptor beta chains from one sample, sequenced in a study of blood T cell repertoires in COVID-19. Sequencing was performed with immunoSEQ multiplex PCR; in TCRdb, only in-frame clones are kept and a portion is missing. The data contain roughly 150,000 clones, approximately 95% of them singletons. Sequencing used peripheral blood. These receptors originate from a woman aged 60-70 years with COVID-19, enrolled during active disease. CDR3s include the opening cysteine and the closing phenylalanine or tryptophan. A D gene is named only where the DNA matches it firmly. Clone size is shown for a subset of rows, as once, few, many or a class of expanded clone.

v_gene	j_gene	d_gene	abundance	CDR3nt	CDR3aa
TRBV6-6	TRBJ2-1	TRBD1	NA	TGTGCCAGCACTCCAGGGACAGGGATTGTTTACAATGAGCAGTTCTTC	CASTPGTGIVYNEQFF
TRBV7-2	TRBJ1-5	TRBD1	NA	TGTGCCAGCAGCCCAGGGGGCGGGCAGCCCCAGCATTTT	CASSPGGGQPQHF
TRBV5-1	TRBJ1-4	NA	NA	TGCGCCAGCACCCTCGGCGGCAATGAAAAACTGTTTTTT	CASTLGGNEKLFF
TRBV5-3	TRBJ2-7	NA	NA	TGTGCCAGAAGCTTGTTGTCAGGGGACCGGCAGTACTTC	CARSLLSGDRQYF
TRBV6-1	TRBJ1-3	NA	NA	TGTGCCAGCAGTGACTTAGGAGGGAGGAGCTCTGGAAACACCATATATTTT	CASSDLGGRSSGNTIYF
TRBV10-3	TRBJ1-1	NA	NA	TGTGCCATATCCACATCGGGCACTGAAGCTTTCTTT	CAISTSGTEAFF
TRBV5-1	TRBJ2-7	TRBD1	NA	TGCGCCAGCAACCCCTGGACAGGGAGCTCCTACGAGCAGTACTTC	CASNPWTGSSYEQYF
TRBV7-9	TRBJ2-5	TRBD2	NA	TGTGCCAGCAGCCCCGGGGTAGCGGGGGGTGAGGAGACCCAGTACTTC	CASSPGVAGGEETQYF
TRBV5-1	TRBJ2-7	TRBD2	NA	TGCGCCAGCAGCCACGAAGCGGGGTATGTGGATGGGGACGAGCAGTACTTC	CASSHEAGYVDGDEQYF
TRBV7-2	TRBJ1-3	NA	NA	TGTGCCAGCAGCTTAGTAGAGGGCAGTGGAAACACCATATATTTT	CASSLVEGSGNTIYF
TRBV7-6	TRBJ2-3	TRBD2	NA	TGTGCCAGCAGCTTGGGGAGGGTGACAGATACGCAGTATTTT	CASSLGRVTDTQYF
TRBV19	TRBJ1-5	NA	NA	TGTGCCAGTAGTATTCAGGCAGGGAAGGTAGGTCAGCCCCAGCATTTT	CASSIQAGKVGQPQHF
TRBV5-1	TRBJ1-4	NA	NA	TGCGCCAGCAGCTTCGGGGGAAATGGTGAAAAACTGTTTTTT	CASSFGGNGEKLFF
TRBV15	TRBJ1-2	NA	NA	TGTGCCACCAGCGTCGAGGGGACAAGCTATGGCTACACCTTC	CATSVEGTSYGYTF
TRBV2	TRBJ2-5	TRBD1	NA	TGTGCCAGCAGGAGACAGGGGGCACCCTTGGAGACCCAGTACTTC	CASRRQGAPLETQYF
TRBV18	TRBJ1-4	TRBD1	NA	TGTGCCAGCTCACCCTTTAAGTCTTGGACAGGGGGCGCCAAAGAAAAACTGTTTTTT	CASSPFKSWTGGAKEKLFF
TRBV11-2	TRBJ2-1	NA	NA	TGTGCCAGCAGCTTAACCGGTTACAATGAGCAGTTCTTC	CASSLTGYNEQFF
TRBV6-2/TRBV6-3	TRBJ1-2	NA	NA	TGTGCCAGCAGTCGCCGGCTACCCGCGGGGTATGGCTACACCTTC	CASSRRLPAGYGYTF
TRBV20-1	TRBJ1-4	TRBD1	NA	TGCAGTGCCAGTCCAGGGGGCCTAACTAATGAAAAACTGTTTTTT	CSASPGGLTNEKLFF
TRBV7-3	TRBJ1-2	TRBD1	NA	TGTGCCAGCAGCCCCACCAGGGGGGACTATGGCTACACCTTC	CASSPTRGDYGYTF
TRBV5-5	TRBJ1-3	TRBD1	NA	TGTGCCAGCAGCTTGGGACAGGGGGCTCTTTTTAGTGGAAACACCATATATTTT	CASSLGQGALFSGNTIYF
TRBV5-6	TRBJ2-7	NA	NA	TGTGCCAGCAGCTCCCTCGTTAGGGGTTTGAGGGAGCAGTACTTC	CASSSLVRGLREQYF
TRBV6-2/TRBV6-3	TRBJ1-2	TRBD1	NA	TGTGCCAGCAGCCTGGACAGGGGTCTGTATGGCTACACCTTC	CASSLDRGLYGYTF
TRBV11-2	TRBJ1-6	TRBD1	NA	TGTGCCAGCAGCTTATCTGGGACAGAGAATTCACCCCTCCACTTT	CASSLSGTENSPLHF
TRBV30	TRBJ1-1	NA	NA	TGTGCCTGGAGTGTACAGGCACCGAACACTGAAGCTTTCTTT	CAWSVQAPNTEAFF
TRBV15	TRBJ1-1	TRBD1	NA	TGTGCCACCACCCAGACAGGGGGCCGGACTGAAGCTTTCTTT	CATTQTGGRTEAFF
TRBV2	TRBJ1-2	NA	once	TGTGCCAGCAGTGAAGGAGGGAGGTCGTTTGGCTACACCTTC	CASSEGGRSFGYTF
TRBV10-3	TRBJ2-3	TRBD2	NA	TGTGCCATCAGTGAGTCGGGGCTAGCGGGGGGCGCAGATACGCAGTATTTT	CAISESGLAGGADTQYF
TRBV30	TRBJ1-6	NA	NA	TGTGCCTGGAGTTTACCGACAGCGAGATATAATTCACCCCTCCACTTT	CAWSLPTARYNSPLHF
TRBV3-1/TRBV3-2	TRBJ2-3	TRBD2	NA	TGTGCCAGCAGCCGACTAGCGGGGCCAGATACGCAGTATTTT	CASSRLAGPDTQYF
TRBV5-1	TRBJ2-2	TRBD2	NA	TGCGCCAGCAGCTGGGAGGGGAACACCGGGGAGCTGTTTTTT	CASSWEGNTGELFF
TRBV19	TRBJ1-6	TRBD1	once	TGTGCCAGTAGTCCTCCGGGACAGGGGCTTTCACCCCTCCACTTT	CASSPPGQGLSPLHF
TRBV10-3	TRBJ1-5	TRBD1	NA	TGTGCCATCAGTGAGTCGAGGACAGGGAACGTCAATCAGCCCCAGCATTTT	CAISESRTGNVNQPQHF
TRBV7-9	TRBJ2-7	NA	NA	TGTGCCAGCAGCTTCCAGGGATACTACGAGCAGTACTTC	CASSFQGYYEQYF
TRBV19	TRBJ1-2	TRBD1	NA	TGTGCCAGTAGTATGGAGGACAGGGTGAAGGGCTACACCTTC	CASSMEDRVKGYTF
TRBV6-5	TRBJ1-5	NA	NA	TGTGCCAGCAGTCAGGCCTCGGGGGGCTCTCAGCCCCAGCATTTT	CASSQASGGSQPQHF
TRBV28	TRBJ2-7	TRBD1	NA	TGTGCCAGCAGCAAGAAACCGGGACAGGGGACGTCAGAGCAGTACTTC	CASSKKPGQGTSEQYF
TRBV5-6	TRBJ2-1	TRBD2	NA	TGTGCCAGCAGCAAACTAGCGGGGGGGCTGGGAGAGCAGTTCTTC	CASSKLAGGLGEQFF
TRBV7-8	TRBJ1-5	TRBD1	NA	TGTGCCAGCAGCTTAGGGACAGGGGTGAGTCAGCCCCAGCATTTT	CASSLGTGVSQPQHF
TRBV21-1	TRBJ1-4	NA	NA	NA	CARTVGRGSGKLFF
TRBV9	TRBJ1-2	TRBD1	once	TGTGCCAGCAGCGGCCACCACAGGGGGGATGGTGGCTACACCTTC	CASSGHHRGDGGYTF
TRBV19	TRBJ1-2	NA	NA	TGTGCCAGTAGTCTACAGGCTAACTATGGCTACACCTTC	CASSLQANYGYTF
TRBV19	TRBJ1-2	NA	NA	TGTGCCAGTACGGGTACTGCCGATGGCTACACCTTC	CASTGTADGYTF
TRBV30	TRBJ2-3	NA	NA	TGTGCCTGGAAAGGGGCAACAGATACGCAGTATTTT	CAWKGATDTQYF
TRBV7-8	TRBJ1-1	NA	NA	TGTGCCAGCAGCTCGGGGGGCACCGGGGACACTGAAGCTTTCTTT	CASSSGGTGDTEAFF
TRBV4-1	TRBJ2-7	TRBD1	NA	TGCGCCAGCAGCCAAGAGGCGGACAGGGGAAAATTCGAGCAGTACTTC	CASSQEADRGKFEQYF
TRBV6-5	TRBJ1-1	NA	NA	TGTGCCAGCAGTTCGGGATCAGTTGAAGCTTTCTTT	CASSSGSVEAFF
TRBV5-1	TRBJ2-3	NA	once	TGCGCCAGCAGCTTGGAGGGGAATACGCAGTATTTT	CASSLEGNTQYF
TRBV30	TRBJ1-1	TRBD1	NA	TGTGCCTGTCGACAGGGGTGGAACACTGAAGCTTTCTTT	CACRQGWNTEAFF
TRBV6-5	TRBJ1-2	NA	once	TGTGCCAGCAGTAAGAGCAGGGGTGTTCGGGGCTACACCTTC	CASSKSRGVRGYTF
TRBV24-1	TRBJ1-2	TRBD1	NA	TGTGCCACCAGTGATCCTGAGGAGGGGGCCCGAAACTATGGCTACACCTTC	CATSDPEEGARNYGYTF
TRBV7-9	TRBJ1-1	TRBD1	NA	TGTGCCAGCAGCCCACAGTTCGGACAGGGGGCCCCTGAAGCTTTCTTT	CASSPQFGQGAPEAFF
TRBV25-1	TRBJ1-2	TRBD1	NA	TGTGCCAGCAGTGTTTCGGGACAGGTCTATCCTGGCTACACCTTC	CASSVSGQVYPGYTF
TRBV2	TRBJ1-1	NA	NA	TGTGCCAGCGGACGGGATTTTGAAGCTTTCTTT	CASGRDFEAFF
TRBV9	TRBJ1-5	NA	NA	TGTGCCAGCAGCGTAGACGGCGGTTATAATCAGCCCCAGCATTTT	CASSVDGGYNQPQHF